The rows below give T cell receptor beta chains drawn from one sample of a study of blood T cell repertoires in COVID-19. Sequenced by immunoSEQ multiplex PCR; TCRdb stores in-frame clones only, minus some. This sample has roughly 150,000 clones, with around 89% found just once. The sequenced sample was peripheral blood. All receptors derive from a man aged 55 to 70 with active or convalescent COVID-19. The CDR3 runs from the conserved cysteine through the conserved F or W. Fields, in order: J gene, V gene, clone size, D gene, CDR3 DNA, CDR3 protein. The D gene is left open where the match is weak. Where a row states a size, it is once, few, many or the class of an expanded clone; other rows omit it.

j_gene: TRBJ2-7
v_gene: TRBV5-5
abundance: .
d_gene: .
CDR3nt: TGTGCCAGCAGCTTGGCCGGGTCCCCCTCCTCCTACGAGCAGTACTTC
CDR3aa: CASSLAGSPSSYEQYF

j_gene: TRBJ1-1
v_gene: TRBV19
abundance: .
d_gene: TRBD1
CDR3nt: TGTGCCAGTAGTTCAAACAGGGGGTGGAAAGAAGCTTTCTTT
CDR3aa: CASSSNRGWKEAFF

j_gene: TRBJ2-1
v_gene: TRBV25-1
abundance: .
d_gene: .
CDR3nt: TGTGCCAGCAGTGAATCGGTGAGGGATGAGCAGTTCTTC
CDR3aa: CASSESVRDEQFF

j_gene: TRBJ1-6
v_gene: TRBV28
abundance: once
d_gene: .
CDR3nt: TGTGCCTTGGGGAGGCCCTATAATTCACCCCTCCACTTT
CDR3aa: CALGRPYNSPLHF

j_gene: TRBJ2-7
v_gene: TRBV29-1
abundance: .
d_gene: .
CDR3nt: TGCAGCGTCTGGGACAACTCCTACGAGCAGTACTTC
CDR3aa: CSVWDNSYEQYF

j_gene: TRBJ2-1
v_gene: TRBV7-8
abundance: .
d_gene: TRBD2
CDR3nt: TGTGCCAGCAGCTTACGGCCAAGCGGGACTTACAATGAGCAGTTCTTC
CDR3aa: CASSLRPSGTYNEQFF

j_gene: TRBJ2-1
v_gene: TRBV28
abundance: .
d_gene: TRBD2
CDR3nt: TGTGCCAGCAGCGCACTAGCGGGACTGTCCAATGAGCAGTTCTTC
CDR3aa: CASSALAGLSNEQFF

j_gene: TRBJ2-7
v_gene: TRBV7-8
abundance: .
d_gene: .
CDR3nt: TGTGCCAGCAGGCGAGGTTCACAGAAGGAGCAGTACTTC
CDR3aa: CASRRGSQKEQYF

j_gene: TRBJ1-1
v_gene: TRBV19
abundance: .
d_gene: .
CDR3nt: TGTGCCAGCCGACCCGGAGGTACTGAAGCTTTCTTT
CDR3aa: CASRPGGTEAFF

j_gene: TRBJ2-3
v_gene: TRBV7-3
abundance: .
d_gene: TRBD2
CDR3nt: TGTGCCAGCAGCTCCATGGGAGCGGGAGGATTAGGAGATACGCAGTATTTT
CDR3aa: CASSSMGAGGLGDTQYF

j_gene: TRBJ2-3
v_gene: TRBV19
abundance: .
d_gene: TRBD2
CDR3nt: TGTGCCAGTAGTAAGGGACTAGCGGGACCCACAGATACGCAGTATTTT
CDR3aa: CASSKGLAGPTDTQYF

j_gene: TRBJ1-2
v_gene: TRBV5-4
abundance: .
d_gene: TRBD1
CDR3nt: TGTGCCAGCAGCTCCCGACAGGGAGGCTATGGCTACACCTTC
CDR3aa: CASSSRQGGYGYTF

j_gene: TRBJ2-2
v_gene: TRBV18
abundance: .
d_gene: TRBD2
CDR3nt: TGTGCCAGCTCACCACCCTCTAGCGGGGACACCGGGGAGCTGTTTTTT
CDR3aa: CASSPPSSGDTGELFF

j_gene: TRBJ2-7
v_gene: TRBV10-1
abundance: .
d_gene: TRBD2
CDR3nt: TGCGCCACGACTACCGGGACTAGAGGATGGAAAAGCGGCGAGCAGTACTTC
CDR3aa: CATTTGTRGWKSGEQYF

j_gene: TRBJ1-2
v_gene: TRBV11-2
abundance: few
d_gene: .
CDR3nt: TGTGCCAGCAGCTCACGGGACTATGGCTACACCTTC
CDR3aa: CASSSRDYGYTF

j_gene: TRBJ2-7
v_gene: TRBV10-3
abundance: .
d_gene: TRBD1
CDR3nt: TGTGCCATCGGACAGGGCGGCGAGCAGTACTTC
CDR3aa: CAIGQGGEQYF

j_gene: TRBJ1-3
v_gene: TRBV29-1
abundance: .
d_gene: TRBD1
CDR3nt: TGCAGCGTTGGAGGGGGCGCGGGAAACACCATATATTTT
CDR3aa: CSVGGGAGNTIYF

j_gene: TRBJ2-7
v_gene: TRBV2
abundance: .
d_gene: TRBD1
CDR3nt: TGTGCCAGCAGAGACAGGGGACCCTACGAGCAGTACTTC
CDR3aa: CASRDRGPYEQYF

j_gene: TRBJ2-7
v_gene: TRBV6-5
abundance: .
d_gene: .
CDR3nt: TGTGCCAGCAGTTACTCCCTTCGAAGGGGAATTTACGAGCAGTACTTC
CDR3aa: CASSYSLRRGIYEQYF

j_gene: TRBJ2-1
v_gene: TRBV18
abundance: .
d_gene: .
CDR3nt: TGTGCCACCCGGGGAGCCGACAATGAGCAGTTCTTC
CDR3aa: CATRGADNEQFF

j_gene: TRBJ1-1
v_gene: TRBV11-2
abundance: .
d_gene: .
CDR3nt: TGTGCCAGCAGCTTATCCAGGAACACTGAAGCTTTCTTT
CDR3aa: CASSLSRNTEAFF

j_gene: TRBJ1-4
v_gene: TRBV3-1/TRBV3-2
abundance: .
d_gene: TRBD1
CDR3nt: TGTGCCAGCAGCCAAAGACAGGGGGCCTTTGAAAAACTGTTTTTT
CDR3aa: CASSQRQGAFEKLFF

j_gene: TRBJ1-3
v_gene: TRBV6-5
abundance: .
d_gene: .
CDR3nt: TGTGCCAGCAGTACAGGGACCGGAAACACCATATATTTT
CDR3aa: CASSTGTGNTIYF

j_gene: TRBJ2-6
v_gene: TRBV7-9
abundance: .
d_gene: TRBD1
CDR3nt: TGTGCCAGCAGCCCCCGAGGACAGGGGGCGCTTGGGGCCAACGTCCTGACTTTC
CDR3aa: CASSPRGQGALGANVLTF

j_gene: TRBJ1-6
v_gene: TRBV19
abundance: once
d_gene: TRBD1
CDR3nt: TGTGCCAGTAGTATTCAGGGGGTGAATTCACCCCTCCACTTT
CDR3aa: CASSIQGVNSPLHF